This T cell receptor (beta chain) was profiled in a study of OX40 agonist ivuxolimab in advanced cancers. The length of the CDR3 is 14 residues. The germline V gene has CDR1 MNHNS and CDR2 SASEGT. The protocol was immunoSEQ multiplex PCR, while the TCRdb copy is restricted to in-frame clones and leaves out a portion. The sample includes 92,000 or so clones, 84% of them seen just once. This chain uses TRBV6-1 with TRBJ2-5; 8 bases map to TRBD1. The DNA end lines up better with TRBJ2-7; the J call may be wrong. The starting material was CD4+ or CD8+ T cells sorted from blood, obtained in a trial of the OX40 agonist ivuxolimab. The sequence derives from an adult with an advanced solid tumor such as melanoma, head and neck, liver or kidney cancer. The CDR3 sequence: CASTRTGSSYEQYF. The CDR3 region has the DNA TGTGCCAGCACGAGGACAGGGAGCTCCTACGAGCAGTACTTC.